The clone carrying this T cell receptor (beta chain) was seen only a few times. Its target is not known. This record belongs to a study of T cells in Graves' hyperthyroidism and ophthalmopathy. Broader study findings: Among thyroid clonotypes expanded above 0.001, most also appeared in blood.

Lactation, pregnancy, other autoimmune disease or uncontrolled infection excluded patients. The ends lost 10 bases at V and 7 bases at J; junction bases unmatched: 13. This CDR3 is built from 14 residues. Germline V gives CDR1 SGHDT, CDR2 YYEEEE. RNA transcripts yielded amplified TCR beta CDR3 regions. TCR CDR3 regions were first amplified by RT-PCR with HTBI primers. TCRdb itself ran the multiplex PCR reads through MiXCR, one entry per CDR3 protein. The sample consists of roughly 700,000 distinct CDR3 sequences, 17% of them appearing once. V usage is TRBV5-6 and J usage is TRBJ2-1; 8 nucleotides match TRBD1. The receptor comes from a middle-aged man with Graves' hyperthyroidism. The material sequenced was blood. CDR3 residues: CASGWTGNNNEQFF. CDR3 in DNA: TGTGCCTCAGGATGGACAGGGAACAATAATGAGCAGTTCTTC.